One and the same sample provided the 23 T cell receptor beta chains below, sequenced in a study of blood T cell repertoires in COVID-19. Profiled with immunoSEQ multiplex PCR; TCRdb holds only in-frame clones, not every one. The sample includes some 190,000 clones, approximately 90% seen only once; the top ten take roughly 6%. Material: peripheral blood. These receptors were collected from a woman in her thirties or forties who had recovered from COVID-19.

This clone has only one observation. The CDR3 protein is CAWSRTGAFDGYTF. The CDR3 DNA is TGTGCCTGGAGCAGGACAGGAGCTTTTGATGGCTACACCTTC. The rearrangement uses TRBV30 and TRBJ1-2; 7 bases line up with TRBD1. This CDR3 contains 14 residues. Germline V gives CDR1 GTSNPN, CDR2 SVGIG (reference sequence). The junction had 10 bases not matched to a gene; V was cut back by 3 bases and J by 6 bases.

The gene calls are TRBV5-5 and TRBJ2-2, with TRBD1 matching 10 bases. CDR1 is SGHKS, CDR2 YYEKEE, per germline (reference sequence). The CDR3 is 13 amino acids. The V and J ends lost 5 bases and 13 bases, in that order; junction bases with no gene match: 8. In DNA form, the CDR3 reads TGTGCCAGCAGTTCCTGGACAGGGGGTGGGCTGTTTTTT. Residues: CASSSWTGGGLFF.

CDR3 DNA: TGTGCCAGTAGTCCGATCGGGGGTCTTACCTACAATGAGCAGTTCTTC. Protein: CASSPIGGLTYNEQFF. V is TRBV19 and J is TRBJ2-1, with D perhaps matching TRBD2 (6 bases). Trimming shortened V by 5 bases and J by 2 bases, and 16 bases separated the two germline ends. Germline lookup yields CDR1 LNHDA and CDR2 SQIVND (reference sequence). CDR3 length equals 16 residues.

The rearrangement joins TRBV24-1 to TRBJ2-7, with unresolved D. The V gene lost 4 bases and the J gene lost 6 bases, with 12 bases spanning the gap. The CDR3 length is 13 residues. Germline V gene sequence: CDR1 KGHDR, CDR2 SFDVKD. The CDR3 nucleotides are TGTGCCACCAGTGAGTCGAGAGGAGCCGAGCAGTACTTC. Translating gives CATSESRGAEQYF.

The chain has TRBV18 and TRBJ2-7; TRBD1 matches 7 bases. V dropped 3 bases and J dropped 2; count of bases not matched to a gene: 4. The CDR3 consists of 14 residues. Germline-derived CDR1 and CDR2 are KGHSH and LQKENI. The CDR3 here is CASSPGDRPYEQYF. CDR3 coding DNA: TGTGCCAGCTCACCCGGGGACAGACCCTACGAGCAGTACTTC.

The J gene is TRBJ2-7, the V gene TRBV28; tentatively, D is TRBD1 (6 bases). The germline gives CDR1 MDHEN, CDR2 SYDVKM. V dropped 5 bases and J dropped 3 bases, with 14 bases sitting between them. The CDR3 length is 14 residues. The CDR3 coding sequence is TGTGCCAGCAGTATTCCGGGACAAATCTACGAGCAGTACTTC. It translates to CASSIPGQIYEQYF.

To note about this clone: An end of the junction does not agree with germline; a read error may underlie this. The chain uses TRBV7-2 and TRBJ1-3; 8 positions match TRBD1. Germline loops: CDR1 SGHTA, CDR2 FQGNSA. This CDR3 spans 16 amino acids. CDR3 coding DNA: TGTGCCAGCAGCCTAGCTAGGACAGGGTTTAAAAACACCATATATTTT. Protein sequence: CASSLARTGFKNTIYF.

The chain uses TRBV3-1 (or the pseudogene TRBV3-2) and TRBJ2-7; D is unresolved. The V gene lost 0 bases and the J gene lost 0 bases, with 9 bases spanning the gap. The CDR3 is 15 amino acids. Germline values: CDR1 LGHDT, CDR2 YNNKEL (reference sequence). CDR3 amino acids: CASSQDTSPSYEQYF. The DNA for the CDR3 is TGTGCCAGCAGCCAAGATACATCACCCTCCTACGAGCAGTACTTC.

V gene TRBV2 combines with J gene TRBJ1-2; TRBD1 might be the D (5 bases). This CDR3 has 12 residues. Trimming cost V 2 bases and J 8 bases, with 9 bases left between them. From germline, CDR1 is SNHLY and CDR2 FYNNEI. The CDR3: CASSESGRGYTF. The CDR3 DNA reads TGTGCCAGCAGTGAATCAGGGCGCGGCTACACCTTC. Supplemented by reference TRBV2 and TRBJ1-2, the full variable domain reads EPEVTQTPSHQVTQMGQEVILRCVPISNHLYFYWYRQILGQKVEFLVSFYNNEISEKSEIFDDQFSVERPDGSNFTLKIRSTKLEDSAMYFCASSESGRGYTFGSGTRLTVV.

This clone occurred once. The chain has TRBV19 and TRBJ2-4; D perhaps matches TRBD2 (5 bases). The germline V gene encodes CDR1 LNHDA and CDR2 SQIVND (reference sequence). CDR3 length equals 12 residues. With 3 bases removed from V and 12 bases from J, the gap between germline ends came to 12 bases. In nucleotides, the CDR3 is TGTGCCAGTAGTATCCTCACGGGAACTCAGTACTTC. This sequence encodes CASSILTGTQYF.

A word on this clone: One end of the junction does not line up with germline, which may come from a read error. This chain links TRBV3-1 (or the pseudogene TRBV3-2) with TRBJ2-1, with 13 positions matching TRBD2. The CDR3 extends over 15 amino acids. Germline CDR1 LGHDT, CDR2 YNNKEL (reference sequence). This CDR3 reads CASRQGLAGADEQFF. Written as DNA, the CDR3 is TGTGCCAGCAGACAAGGACTAGCGGGAGCCGATGAGCAGTTCTTC.

The chain carries TRBV5-6 and TRBJ2-6; possible D gene TRBD2, 6 bases. Germline V gene lookup returns CDR1 SGHDT and CDR2 YYEEEE. The CDR3 spans 17 residues. V lost 4 bases to trimming and J lost 6 bases, with 20 bases between them. The CDR3: CASSPVGGSLAANVLTF. Written as DNA, the CDR3 is TGTGCCAGCAGCCCCGTGGGGGGTTCTCTGGCGGCCAACGTCCTGACTTTC.

DNA of the CDR3: TGTGCCAGTACTATCACAGGGGGAGATGGCTACACCTTC. Translating it yields CASTITGGDGYTF. The chain carries TRBV19 and TRBJ1-2, with TRBD1 matching over 8 bases. The CDR3 has 13 amino acids. From germline, CDR1 is LNHDA and CDR2 SQIVND (reference sequence). V lost 7 bases and J lost 6; bases outside the gene matches: 7. Full variable domain (outside the CDR3, taken from reference TRBV19 and TRBJ1-2): DGGITQSPKYLFRKEGQNVTLSCEQNLNHDAMYWYRQDPGQGLRLIYYSQIVNDFQKGDIAEGYSVSREKKESFPLTVTSAQKNPTAFYLCASTITGGDGYTFGSGTRLTVV.

This clone was found once. The chain employs TRBV28 and TRBJ1-1; D gene uncertain. The CDR3 has 13 amino acids. Germline V gene lookup returns CDR1 MDHEN and CDR2 SYDVKM. Between the trimmed V and J ends, which lost 6 bases and 1 base, there was a span of 9 bases. For the CDR3, the DNA is TGTGCCAGCAGAGACTATGGGAACACTGAAGCTTTCTTT. It encodes CASRDYGNTEAFF. The full variable domain, completed using reference TRBV28 and TRBJ1-1, is DVKVTQSSRYLVKRTGEKVFLECVQDMDHENMFWYRQDPGLGLRLIYFSYDVKMKEKGDIPEGYSVSREKKERFSLILESASTNQTSMYLCASRDYGNTEAFFGQGTRLTVV.

This clone was found a few times. The chain uses TRBV2 and TRBJ2-5; 8 positions agree with TRBD2. V was clipped by 6 bases and J by 5 bases; unmatched bases: 5. This CDR3 contains 13 residues. Germline assignment: CDR1 SNHLY and CDR2 FYNNEI. The CDR3 DNA reads TGTGCCAGCAGCCGGGAGGGCCGGGAGACCCAGTACTTC. Protein product: CASSREGRETQYF.

The J gene is TRBJ2-1, the V gene TRBV12-3 or TRBV12-4, with TRBD2 identical over 7 bases. There are 13 residues in the CDR3. Trimming at V came to 10 bases and at J to 6 bases, leaving 9 bases not matched to a gene. CDR3 coding DNA: TGTGCCATTTCGGTGGGGGGGGTCAATGAGCAGTTCTTC. Protein product: CAISVGGVNEQFF.

The genes are TRBV7-6 and TRBJ2-7, with TRBD2 identical over 13 bases. With 1 base clipped from V and 6 bases from J, the junction kept 3 bases outside the gene matches. Germline V lookup: CDR1 SGHVS, CDR2 FNYEAQ. CDR3 length: 15 residues. The CDR3 is CASSLGGLAGSEQYF. CDR3 DNA: TGTGCCAGCAGCTTAGGGGGACTAGCGGGGAGCGAGCAGTACTTC.

The rearrangement links TRBV27 to TRBJ2-1; D perhaps matches TRBD1 (6 bases). The CDR3 consists of 13 residues. Trimming took 5 bases from V and 5 from J, leaving 10 bases between them. The germline gives CDR1 MNHEY, CDR2 SMNVEV (reference sequence). CDR3 in DNA: TGTGCCAGCAGTAATAACAGGGACAATGAGCAGTTCTTC. Translating it yields CASSNNRDNEQFF.

This clone occurred a few times. The CDR3 protein is CASKAAAEAEAFF. As DNA, the CDR3 is TGTGCCAGTAAAGCGGCGGCGGAAGCTGAAGCTTTCTTT. The chain carries TRBV19 and TRBJ1-1; D gene unclear. This CDR3 is 13 amino acids long. V lost 7 bases, J lost 6 bases, and 15 bases lay in between. CDR1 LNHDA and CDR2 SQIVND come from the germline V gene (reference sequence).

V gene TRBV5-1 combines with J gene TRBJ2-7, with D possibly matching TRBD2 (5 bases). Germline lookup yields CDR1 SGHRS and CDR2 YFSETQ. The CDR3 has 13 residues. V was trimmed by 8 bases and J by 0 bases, leaving 12 bases between them. The CDR3 DNA follows: TGCGCCAGTCGAGAGGGTCCCTCCTACGAGCAGTACTTC. Translation gives CASREGPSYEQYF.

The chain links TRBV6-2 or TRBV6-3 to TRBJ2-7, with 12 bases identical to TRBD2. The trim removed 2 bases at V and 10 bases at J, leaving 9 bases unmatched. The CDR3 is made up of 15 amino acids. Germline loops: CDR1 MNHEY, CDR2 SVGEGT. The CDR3 sequence is CASSYPGLAGPRQYF. CDR3 nucleotide sequence: TGTGCCAGCAGTTACCCCGGACTAGCGGGACCACGACAGTACTTC.

The chain carries TRBV14 and TRBJ2-7, with 14 bases identical to TRBD2. Germline lookup yields CDR1 SGHDN and CDR2 FVKESK. The CDR3 has 17 amino acids. With V trimmed by 4 bases and J by 2 bases, 7 bases remained unmatched. CDR3 loop: CASSPWGLAGDPYEQYF. The CDR3 nucleotides are TGTGCCAGCAGCCCCTGGGGACTAGCGGGAGACCCCTACGAGCAGTACTTC.

The chain uses TRBV19 and TRBJ2-3; D is unresolved. The CDR3 runs 13 residues. Germline lookup yields CDR1 LNHDA and CDR2 SQIVND (reference sequence). The germline V and J ends were trimmed by 4 bases and 3 bases, with 8 bases remaining between them. The CDR3 reads CASSTTSTDTQYF. Here the CDR3 DNA reads TGTGCCAGTAGTACCACATCGACAGATACGCAGTATTTT.